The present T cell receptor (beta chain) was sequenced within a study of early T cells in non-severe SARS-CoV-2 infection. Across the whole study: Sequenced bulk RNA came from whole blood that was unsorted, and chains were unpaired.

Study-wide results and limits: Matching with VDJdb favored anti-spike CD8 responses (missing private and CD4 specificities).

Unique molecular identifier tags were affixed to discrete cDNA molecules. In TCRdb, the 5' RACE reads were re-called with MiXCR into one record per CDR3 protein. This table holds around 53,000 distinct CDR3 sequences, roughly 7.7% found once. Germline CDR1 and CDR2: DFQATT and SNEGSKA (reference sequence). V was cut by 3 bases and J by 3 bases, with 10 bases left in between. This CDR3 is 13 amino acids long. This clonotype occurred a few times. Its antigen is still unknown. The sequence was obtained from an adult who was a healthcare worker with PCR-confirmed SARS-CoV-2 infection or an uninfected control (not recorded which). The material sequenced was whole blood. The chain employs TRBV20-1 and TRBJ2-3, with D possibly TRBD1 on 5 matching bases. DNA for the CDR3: TGCAGTGCTAGTGACAGACTTACAGATACGCAGTATTTT. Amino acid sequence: CSASDRLTDTQYF.